This T cell receptor (beta chain) was sequenced for a study of memory CD4+ T cells and cytomegalovirus serostatus. The length of the CDR3 is 11 residues. The V gene lost 8 bases and the J gene lost 9 bases, with 11 bases spanning the gap. CDR1 is MNHNS and CDR2 is SASEGT in the germline V gene. The sort gate was single viable CD3+CD4+CD8-CD45RO+ cells for memory CD4+ T cells. Original analysis: Out-of-frame sequences were removed, leaving 2 million to 2.5 million distinct TCRbeta sequences. Sequencing was performed with immunoSEQ multiplex PCR; in TCRdb, only in-frame clones are kept and a portion is missing. The V and J calls and clone size are taken from that table; D and trimming were inferred from the DNA. This sample has roughly 45,000 clones, with over 70% found just once. About this clone itself: Antigen unknown.

Study observations and caveats: The CMV-associated TCR signature appears largely within the CD4+ memory repertoire. Of under 200 reported CMV TCRbeta sequences, under 70 were found in memory CD4+ repertoires. A US-trained random forest predicted CMV serostatus with median AUC around 0.9.

The sample taken for sequencing was memory CD4+ T cells from blood. The chain links TRBV6-1 to TRBJ1-5; no reliable D call. This TCR came from an adult in good health and CMV-seronegative. CDR3: CASGSIRPQHF. CDR3 nucleotide sequence: TGTGCCAGCGGGTCCATTCGGCCCCAGCATTTT.